Below are 32 T cell receptor beta chains sequenced from a single sample in a study of identical twins' blood T cells. TCRdb itself ran the 5' RACE reads through MiXCR, one entry per CDR3 protein. Of 300,000 to 450,000 distinct CDR3 sequences listed, about 28% are singletons. Input material: PBMCs. All receptors derive from a woman between 18 and 50 years old in good health.

This clonotype was observed a handful of times. The chain couples TRBV20-1 to TRBJ2-1; TRBD2 aligns across 15 bases. CDR1 is DFQATT and CDR2 is SNEGSKA in the germline V gene (reference sequence). The ends lost 5 bases at V and 7 bases at J; junction bases unmatched: 12. This CDR3 has 17 residues. Written as DNA, the CDR3 is TGCAGTGCTCTTTCCCTTGGACTAGCGGGAGGGGATAATGAGCAGTTCTTC. It specifies CSALSLGLAGGDNEQFF.

At least ten counts were recorded for this clonotype. This chain uses TRBV20-1 with TRBJ1-1; no firm D call. In germline, CDR1 is DFQATT, CDR2 SNEGSKA (reference sequence). V lost 6 bases and J lost 6, with 14 bases in between. This CDR3 is built from 12 residues. CDR3 amino acids: CSASALTAEAFF. The CDR3 DNA reads TGCAGTGCGTCGGCTCTGACTGCTGAAGCTTTCTTT.

This clonotype has more than one count but fewer than ten. The chain carries TRBV14 and TRBJ1-2, with D unresolved. Trimming pared 0 bases from V and 8 bases from J, leaving 7 bases between. From germline, CDR1 is SGHDN and CDR2 FVKESK. This CDR3 is 12 amino acids long. CDR3 loop: CASSQDSGGYTF. In nucleotides, the CDR3 is TGTGCCAGCAGCCAAGATTCGGGCGGCTACACCTTC.

This chain links TRBV29-1 with TRBJ1-1; D is uncertain. Trimming removed 5 bases at V and 0 bases at J, with 13 bases between. CDR3 length: 14 amino acids. Germline V gene data show CDR1 as SQVTM and CDR2 as ANQGSEA. The DNA for the CDR3 is TGCAGCGTTTTAAGGCACACGTTGAACACTGAAGCTTTCTTT. Protein sequence: CSVLRHTLNTEAFF.

V usage is TRBV20-1 and J usage is TRBJ2-7, with TRBD1 matching over 9 bases. The V gene end was trimmed by 2 bases and the J gene end by 5 bases; junction bases not matched to a gene: 4. This CDR3 region has 13 residues. Germline assignment: CDR1 DFQATT and CDR2 SNEGSKA (reference sequence). DNA for the CDR3: TGCAGTGCTAGAAGGGACAGGGACCACGAGCAGTACTTC. Its translation: CSARRDRDHEQYF.

A word on this clonotype: This may come from a read error, since a much larger clone is one base off. In DNA form, the CDR3 reads TGTGCCAGCAGGTCCTTATCCTACAATGAGCAGCTCTTC. Translation: CASRSLSYNEQLF. This chain links TRBV28 with TRBJ2-1; no definite D call. The CDR3 runs 13 residues. Looked up from germline, CDR1 is MDHEN and CDR2 is SYDVKM.

A few counts support this clonotype. V is TRBV5-1 and J is TRBJ2-7, with 12 bases that match TRBD2. The length of the CDR3 is 13 residues. CDR1 and CDR2 from the germline V gene are SGHRS and YFSETQ. Losses at the gene ends were 9 bases for V and 2 bases for J; bases not matched to a gene: 3. The CDR3 is CANRTSGTYEQYF. The CDR3 DNA reads TGCGCCAACAGGACTAGCGGGACCTACGAGCAGTACTTC.

The rearrangement uses TRBV20-1 and TRBJ1-1; D may be TRBD1 (6 bases). The CDR3 is 13 residues long. The V and J ends lost 5 bases and 6 bases respectively, with 16 bases between them. The germline gives CDR1 DFQATT, CDR2 SNEGSKA (reference sequence). CDR3 sequence reads: CSAEGTLGSEAFF. The CDR3, as DNA: TGCAGTGCTGAGGGGACACTGGGATCTGAAGCTTTCTTT.

This chain joins TRBV20-1 and TRBJ1-2, with a weak D call TRBD1 (5 bases). V shed 6 bases and J shed 7 bases, with 15 bases lying between them. The germline CDR1 and CDR2 sequences are DFQATT and SNEGSKA (reference sequence). The CDR3 runs to 12 residues. CDR3: CSAPRGKGGYTF. The CDR3 region has the DNA TGCAGTGCCCCGAGGGGTAAAGGTGGCTACACCTTC.

This clonotype was detected ten times or more. V gene TRBV6-2 or TRBV6-3 combines with J gene TRBJ2-7; 10 nucleotides agree with TRBD2. CDR1 MNHEY and CDR2 SVGEGT come from the germline V gene. J gave up 2 bases and V 2 bases, and 0 bases lay outside the gene matches. The CDR3 has 14 amino acids. The CDR3 reads CASSYGTSAYEQYF. CDR3 in DNA: TGTGCCAGCAGTTACGGGACTAGCGCCTACGAGCAGTACTTC.

This clonotype was seen just once. Since no conserved phenylalanine or tryptophan closes the CDR3, a read error is the likely cause. The genes are TRBV6-2 or TRBV6-3 and TRBJ1-1; D remains ambiguous. With 8 bases removed from V and 0 bases from J, the gap between germline ends came to 13 bases. CDR3 size: 14 residues. The germline V gene has CDR1 MNHEY and CDR2 SVGEGT. The CDR3 DNA is TGTGCCAGCGTGTTAGCGGGGATGAACACTGAAGCTTTCCTT. Protein product: CASVLAGMNTEAFL.

V is TRBV29-1 and J is TRBJ2-7, with TRBD1 identical over 7 bases. The CDR3 covers 12 residues. Germline V gene lookup returns CDR1 SQVTM and CDR2 ANQGSEA. With 6 bases clipped from V and 5 bases from J, the junction kept 7 bases outside the gene matches. The CDR3 DNA reads TGCAGCGTCTGCCAGGGGGTTAACGAGCAGTACTTC. Residues: CSVCQGVNEQYF.

The table lists this clonotype with a few counts. This chain links TRBV12-3 or TRBV12-4 with TRBJ2-1; either TRBD1 or TRBD2 may supply D (6 bases each). V shed 2 bases and J shed 4 bases, with 18 bases lying between them. The CDR3 spans 17 residues. The CDR3 loop reads CASSLRSRRGQYNEQFF. The CDR3 coding sequence is TGTGCCAGCAGTTTAAGGAGCCGGCGGGGACAATACAATGAGCAGTTCTTC.

This clonotype has a count of ten or more. The chain uses TRBV27 and TRBJ2-2; 7 bases are shared with TRBD1. Per germline, CDR1 MNHEY and CDR2 SMNVEV (reference sequence). V trimming: 6 bases; J trimming: 0 bases; junction bases outside the gene matches: 4. The CDR3 extends over 15 amino acids. The CDR3 DNA follows: TGTGCCAGCAGAAACAGGGGCCCGAACACCGGGGAGCTGTTTTTT. Its protein product is CASRNRGPNTGELFF.

This clonotype occurred a few times. This sequence joins TRBV12-5 and TRBJ1-1; tentatively, D is TRBD1 (5 bases). The CDR3 has 13 amino acids. The germline V and J ends were trimmed by 7 bases and 5 bases, with 14 bases remaining between them. Germline values: CDR1 LGHNT, CDR2 FRNRAP. In nucleotides, the CDR3 is TGTGCTAGTGTCCTCGAGCGGGGGACTGAAGCTTTCTTT. Protein sequence: CASVLERGTEAFF.

The V call is TRBV20-1, the J call TRBJ1-2; 11 nucleotides align to TRBD1. V shed 2 bases, J shed 8 bases, and the junction held 4 bases outside the gene matches. Looked up from germline, CDR1 is DFQATT and CDR2 is SNEGSKA (reference sequence). This CDR3 comprises 13 residues. CDR3 in DNA: TGCAGTGCTAGACCAGGACAGGGGGCAGGCTACACCTTC. Residues: CSARPGQGAGYTF.

This clonotype has at least ten counts. The chain combines TRBV6-2 or TRBV6-3 with TRBJ2-3; the D is unclear. The CDR3 length is 15 residues. Trimming shortened V by 2 bases and J by 2 bases, and 11 bases separated the two germline ends. The germline CDR1 and CDR2 sequences are MNHEY and SVGEGT. The CDR3 DNA follows: TGTGCCAGCAGTTACCAGCAGCGATCCACAGATACGCAGTATTTT. Its protein is CASSYQQRSTDTQYF.

This clonotype was observed at least ten times. This chain connects TRBV11-2 to TRBJ2-2; D unresolved. Trimming cost V 3 bases and J 6 bases, with 5 bases left between them. The CDR3 runs 12 residues. Germline loops: CDR1 SGHAT, CDR2 FQNNGV. The CDR3 is CASSFGAGELFF. The DNA of the CDR3 is TGTGCCAGCAGCTTTGGGGCCGGGGAGCTGTTTTTT.

Only a few counts were recorded for this clonotype. The chain uses TRBV20-1 and TRBJ1-3; D call uncertain. The CDR3 contains 14 residues. CDR1 and CDR2 from the germline V gene are DFQATT and SNEGSKA (reference sequence). Trimming took 6 bases from V and 0 from J, leaving 12 bases between them. In nucleotides, the CDR3 is TGCAGTGCCGAAAAGGAGACCTCTGGAAACACCATATATTTT. This encodes CSAEKETSGNTIYF.

At least ten counts were recorded for this clonotype. The rearrangement uses TRBV10-3 and TRBJ2-4, with 10 bases fitting TRBD1. Germline values: CDR1 ENHRY, CDR2 SYGVKD. CDR3 size: 16 residues. J was trimmed by 1 base and V by 5 bases; bases with no gene match: 5. The chain's CDR3 is CAISNPGQGAKNIQYF. CDR3 sequence (DNA): TGTGCCATCAGTAATCCGGGACAGGGGGCCAAAAACATTCAGTACTTC.

This clonotype was recorded only once. The chain has TRBV4-3 and TRBJ2-2, with D possibly being TRBD1 (6 bases). The V end was cut by 1 base, the J end by 9 bases, with 18 bases between. The CDR3 is 16 amino acids. CDR1 LGHNA and CDR2 YSLEER come from the germline V gene. In nucleotides, the CDR3 is TGCGCCAGCAGCCAAGTGGTCTCATGGGGGCCCCGGGAGCTGTTTTTT. This sequence encodes CASSQVVSWGPRELFF.

This clonotype was recorded many times. The V gene is TRBV9, the J gene TRBJ1-6; TRBD1 matches 7 bases. V shed 3 bases, J shed 0 bases, and the junction held 9 bases outside the gene matches. The CDR3 runs 18 residues. Germline CDR1 and CDR2: SGDLS and YYNGEE. In nucleotides, the CDR3 is TGTGCCAGCAGCGAGGGACAGCTTCTAAGCTCCTATAATTCACCCCTCCACTTT. Translated: CASSEGQLLSSYNSPLHF.

This clonotype appeared many times. A read error may account for a junction end that differs from germline. This sequence joins TRBV5-1 and TRBJ1-1; the D gene is possibly TRBD1 (6 bases). CDR3 length equals 14 residues. Per germline, CDR1 SGHRS and CDR2 YFSETQ. The CDR3 protein is CASSLTTGNTEAFF. CDR3 sequence (DNA): TGTGCCAGCAGCTTAACGACAGGGAACACTGAAGCTTTCTTT.

The table lists this clonotype with a few counts. V gene TRBV4-3 combines with J gene TRBJ2-3; 9 bases match TRBD2. The germline V gene has CDR1 LGHNA and CDR2 YSLEER. The CDR3 consists of 17 residues. Trimming at V came to 4 bases and at J to 5 bases, leaving 13 bases not matched to a gene. DNA of the CDR3: TGCGCCAGCAGCCCCGGTTTGGGACTAGCTCTCGGAGATACGCAGTATTTT. Its protein product is CASSPGLGLALGDTQYF.

This clonotype was found many times. This CDR3 is CSAGTGNTEAFF. For the CDR3, the DNA is TGCAGTGCGGGCACAGGGAACACTGAAGCTTTCTTT. The rearrangement uses TRBV20-1 and TRBJ1-1, with D possibly being TRBD1 (5 bases). The CDR3 is 12 residues long. V lost 6 bases, J lost 1 base, and 9 bases lay in between. The V gene's germline CDR1 is DFQATT and CDR2 SNEGSKA (reference sequence).

This clonotype came up a few times. This chain uses TRBV5-5 with TRBJ2-7; TRBD2 might be the D (5 bases). Germline V gene data show CDR1 as SGHKS and CDR2 as YYEKEE (reference sequence). Trimming left V 1 base short and J 0 bases short, with 8 bases between. The CDR3 runs to 14 residues. CDR3 sequence reads: CASSLFSVSYEQYF. For the CDR3, the DNA is TGTGCCAGCAGCTTGTTTAGCGTCTCCTACGAGCAGTACTTC.

This clonotype was recorded a few times. V gene TRBV29-1 combines with J gene TRBJ2-2, with no clear D. Trimming shortened V by 6 bases and J by 5 bases, and 13 bases separated the two germline ends. CDR1 SQVTM and CDR2 ANQGSEA come from the germline V gene. CDR3 size: 13 residues. CDR3 nucleotide sequence: TGCAGCGTGAGCCGGGCCTCAACCGGGGAGCTGTTTTTT. Its translation: CSVSRASTGELFF.

The genes are TRBV29-1 and TRBJ2-1; D is perhaps TRBD1 (6 bases). The germline V gene has CDR1 SQVTM and CDR2 ANQGSEA. V was cut by 7 bases and J by 7 bases, with 11 bases left in between. CDR3 length equals 11 residues. DNA for the CDR3: TGCAGCGCCGGACAGAGAAATGAGCAGTTCTTC. Its translation: CSAGQRNEQFF.

This chain links TRBV29-1 with TRBJ1-2; a possible D gene is TRBD1 (6 bases). Germline V gene sequence: CDR1 SQVTM, CDR2 ANQGSEA. Deletions cut 4 bases from V and 8 bases from J, with 17 bases between. The CDR3 sequence is 13 residues long. CDR3: CSVVTGTMDGYTF. Written as DNA, the CDR3 is TGCAGCGTTGTGACCGGGACAATGGACGGCTACACCTTC.

Only a few counts were recorded for this clonotype. CDR3 amino acids: CASTHQGQGYGYTF. The CDR3 region has the DNA TGTGCCAGCACACATCAGGGACAGGGGTATGGCTACACCTTC. This rearrangement joins TRBV7-9 to TRBJ1-2, with TRBD1 matching 10 bases. CDR1 is SEHNR and CDR2 is FQNEAQ in the germline V gene (reference sequence). The CDR3 length is 14 residues. V shed 7 bases, J shed 5 bases, and the junction held 7 bases outside the gene matches. Full variable domain (rest looked up from reference TRBV7-9 and TRBJ1-2): DTGVSQNPRHKITKRGQNVTFRCDPISEHNRLYWYRQTLGQGPEFLTYFQNEAQLEKSRLLSDRFSAERPKGSFSTLEIQRTEQGDSAMYLCASTHQGQGYGYTFGSGTRLTVV.

The rearrangement links TRBV2 to TRBJ2-3; 15 nucleotides match TRBD2. This CDR3 contains 15 residues. Germline CDR1 reads SNHLY; CDR2 reads FYNNEI. The trim removed 7 bases at V and 6 bases at J, leaving 5 bases unmatched. The CDR3 protein is CASTRTSGRGDTQYF. CDR3 sequence (DNA): TGTGCCAGCACCCGGACTAGCGGGAGGGGGGATACGCAGTATTTT. Full variable domain (outside the CDR3, taken from reference TRBV2 and TRBJ2-3): EPEVTQTPSHQVTQMGQEVILRCVPISNHLYFYWYRQILGQKVEFLVSFYNNEISEKSEIFDDQFSVERPDGSNFTLKIRSTKLEDSAMYFCASTRTSGRGDTQYFGPGTRLTVL.

This clonotype turned up a few times. The chain links TRBV28 to TRBJ1-6; unclear D gene. The CDR3 sequence is 14 residues long. Germline CDR1 and CDR2: MDHEN and SYDVKM. Trimming shortened V by 8 bases and J by 7 bases, and 15 bases separated the two germline ends. Written as DNA, the CDR3 is TGTGCCAGCTCATACGGCAGCTCGAATTCACCCCTCCACTTT. Translating gives CASSYGSSNSPLHF.